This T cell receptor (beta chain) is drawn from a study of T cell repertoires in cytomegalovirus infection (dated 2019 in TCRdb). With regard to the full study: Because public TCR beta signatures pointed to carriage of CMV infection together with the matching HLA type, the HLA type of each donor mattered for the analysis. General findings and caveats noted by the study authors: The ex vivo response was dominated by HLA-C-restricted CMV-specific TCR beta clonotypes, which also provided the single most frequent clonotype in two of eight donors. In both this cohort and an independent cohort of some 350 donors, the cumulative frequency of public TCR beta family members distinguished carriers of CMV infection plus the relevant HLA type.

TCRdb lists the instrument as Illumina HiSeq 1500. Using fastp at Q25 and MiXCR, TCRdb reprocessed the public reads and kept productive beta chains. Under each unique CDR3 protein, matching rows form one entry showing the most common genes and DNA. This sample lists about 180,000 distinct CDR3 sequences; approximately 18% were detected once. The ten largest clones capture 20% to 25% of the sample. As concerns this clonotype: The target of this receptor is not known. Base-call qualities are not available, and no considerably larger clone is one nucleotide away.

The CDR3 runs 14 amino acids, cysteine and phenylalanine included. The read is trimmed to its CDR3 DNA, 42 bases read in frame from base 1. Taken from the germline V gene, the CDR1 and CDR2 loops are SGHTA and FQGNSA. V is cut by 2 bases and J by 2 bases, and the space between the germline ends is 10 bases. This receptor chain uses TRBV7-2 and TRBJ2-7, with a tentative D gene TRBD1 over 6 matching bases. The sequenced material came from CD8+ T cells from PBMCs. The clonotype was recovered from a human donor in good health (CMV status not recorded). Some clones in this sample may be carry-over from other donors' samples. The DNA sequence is TGTGCCAGCAGCTTACCGGACAGAACCTACGAGCAGTACTTC. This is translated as CASSLPDRTYEQYF.